This TCR beta chain was retrieved from a study of blood T cell repertoires in COVID-19 (dated by TCRdb to between 2020 and 2021). For the wider study: Collaborator samples came from the United States, Italy and Spain and covered acute and convalescent phases of COVID-19. The prospective study material was composed of cDNA or gDNA derived from T cells, B-cell-depleted T cells, or PBMCs. Subjects who had been exposed to COVID-19, were actively infected with it, or had recovered from it provided the deeply sampled blood TCRbeta repertoires that made up the dataset. A freely available public database, intended as a resource for researchers studying the immune response to SARS-CoV-2, is where the repertoires were released. Samples were obtained from the ongoing ImmuneRACE study (first 160 participants) and from 1,200 or so subjects provided by 6 global collaborators. Sample metadata almost always included a de-identified subject ID, COVID-19 status, age in years and sex. HLA class I and class II types, where available, came from metadata supplied by the sample provider rather than from assay-based typing.

Each collaborating institution followed its own protocols to collect whole blood in K2EDTA tubes. For TCRbeta analysis, collaborators shipped samples in one of three forms: frozen whole blood, isolated PBMCs, or DNA extracted from either of those sample types. This clone was detected a few times. The clone's antigen remains unknown. No base qualities exist here, and no much larger clone lies one base off it. The research as a whole found: The amount of clinical and demographic metadata varied by source and participant and was provided uncurated.

The immunoSEQ Assay, a bias-controlled multiplex PCR, was used to amplify TCRbeta CDR3 regions from genomic DNA. The paper's data handling went like this. Nucleated cell counts per sample were estimated from amplification of reference gene primers within the assay. To quantify the absolute abundance of each unique TCRbeta CDR3 rearrangement, sequence reads were collapsed and filtered. For each sample, productive Simpson clonality was calculated as the square root of Simpson's diversity index over productive rearrangements. The clones in this table, taken by TCRdb from immuneACCESS, are in-frame only. Not every clone is retained; where verified, under half of the shortfall comes from an unresolved V gene, and the cause of the rest is unknown. V and J calls and clone size follow that table, whereas D and trimming were derived from the DNA. This sample has roughly 150,000 clones in its table, and roughly 80% of those were observed once. The ten largest clones capture 3.5% to 5% of the sample.

Sequencing was done on a sample of peripheral blood. This TCR derives from an elderly woman with acute or convalescent COVID-19.

The nucleotide sequence is given as TGTGCCAGCAGCTTGCCAGGTGAGGGCTACTACACTGAAGCTTTCTTT. It codes for CASSLPGEGYYTEAFF. The sequence is built from TRBV5-6 and TRBJ1-1; no D segment can be confidently identified. Via the germline V gene, CDR1 is SGHDT and CDR2 YYEEEE. The trim is 1 base for V and 3 bases for J, with a gap of 16 bases between the germline ends. The CDR3 spans 16 residues, from the cysteine through the phenylalanine. CDR3 DNA is the only sequence kept; it has 48 bases, read in frame from the first base.